The entry below gives a single TCR beta chain sequence along with its context. The entry originates in a study of blood T cell repertoires in COVID-19. Overall study: Samples taken during acute and convalescent COVID-19 were collected in the United States, Italy and Spain. Sources were T cells, B-cell-depleted T cells, or PBMCs; the material itself was cDNA or gDNA.

The authors' processing: Reference gene primers were amplified, and this amplification served to estimate nucleated cell counts. Some clones are missing from TCRdb's copy, which holds only in-frame ones; the method was immunoSEQ multiplex PCR. That table supplies the V and J calls and clone size; D and trimming were determined from the DNA. Here the sample spans some 64,000 clones, approximately 81% being singletons. Recruited during active infection, patients (from Seattle) were subsequently followed longitudinally. Sequencing was carried out using peripheral blood. This receptor was taken from a man aged 55 to 69 with COVID-19, enrolled during active disease.

CDR3 DNA: TGTGCCAGTGGAAAGACAGCTCTTAATTCACCCCTCCACTTT. Its protein product is CASGKTALNSPLHF. The chain joins TRBV19 to TRBJ1-6; the D gene is possibly TRBD1 (5 bases). The V gene lost 8 bases and the J gene lost 6 bases, with 14 bases spanning the gap. Germline CDR1 LNHDA, CDR2 SQIVND (reference sequence). This CDR3 contains 14 residues.